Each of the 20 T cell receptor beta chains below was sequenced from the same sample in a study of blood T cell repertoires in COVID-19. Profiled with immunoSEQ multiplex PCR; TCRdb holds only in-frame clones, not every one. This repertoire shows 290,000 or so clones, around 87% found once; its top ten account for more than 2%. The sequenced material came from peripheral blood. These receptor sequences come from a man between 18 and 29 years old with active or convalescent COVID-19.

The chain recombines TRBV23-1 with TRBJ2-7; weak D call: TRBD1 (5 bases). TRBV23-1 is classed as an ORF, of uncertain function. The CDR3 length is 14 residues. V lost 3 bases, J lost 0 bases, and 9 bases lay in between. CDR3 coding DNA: TGCGCCAGCAGTCAGCAGGGTAACTCCTACGAGCAGTACTTC. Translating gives CASSQQGNSYEQYF.

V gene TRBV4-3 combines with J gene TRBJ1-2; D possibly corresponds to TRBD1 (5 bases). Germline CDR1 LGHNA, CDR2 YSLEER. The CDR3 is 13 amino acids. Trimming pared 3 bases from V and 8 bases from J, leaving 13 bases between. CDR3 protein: CASSHRIGVGYTF. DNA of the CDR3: TGCGCCAGCAGCCACAGAATAGGGGTCGGCTACACCTTC.

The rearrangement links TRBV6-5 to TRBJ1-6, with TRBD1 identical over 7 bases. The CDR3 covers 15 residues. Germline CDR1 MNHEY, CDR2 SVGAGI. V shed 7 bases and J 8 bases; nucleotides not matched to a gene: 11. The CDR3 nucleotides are TGTGCCAGCAAAAAGTGGCGTCAGGGGGATTCACCCCTCCACTTT. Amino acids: CASKKWRQGDSPLHF.

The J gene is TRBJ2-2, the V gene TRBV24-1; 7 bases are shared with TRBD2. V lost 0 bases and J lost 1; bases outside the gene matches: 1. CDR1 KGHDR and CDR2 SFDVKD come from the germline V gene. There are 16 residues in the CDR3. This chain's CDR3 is CATSDLSGGNTGELFF. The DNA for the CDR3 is TGTGCCACCAGTGATTTGTCGGGAGGGAACACCGGGGAGCTGTTTTTT.

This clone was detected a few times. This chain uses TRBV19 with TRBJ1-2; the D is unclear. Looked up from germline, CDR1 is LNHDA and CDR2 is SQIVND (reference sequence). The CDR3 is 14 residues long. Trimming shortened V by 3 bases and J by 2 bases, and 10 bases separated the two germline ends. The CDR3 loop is CASSIGHENYGYTF. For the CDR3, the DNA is TGTGCCAGTAGTATTGGGCACGAGAACTATGGCTACACCTTC. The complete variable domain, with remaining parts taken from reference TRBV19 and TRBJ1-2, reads DGGITQSPKYLFRKEGQNVTLSCEQNLNHDAMYWYRQDPGQGLRLIYYSQIVNDFQKGDIAEGYSVSREKKESFPLTVTSAQKNPTAFYLCASSIGHENYGYTFGSGTRLTVV.

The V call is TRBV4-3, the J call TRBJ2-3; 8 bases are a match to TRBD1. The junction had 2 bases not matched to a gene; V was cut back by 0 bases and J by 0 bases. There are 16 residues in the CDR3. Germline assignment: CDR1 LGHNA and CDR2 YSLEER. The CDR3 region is CASSQDGTGSTDTQYF. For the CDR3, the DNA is TGCGCCAGCAGCCAAGACGGGACAGGAAGCACAGATACGCAGTATTTT.

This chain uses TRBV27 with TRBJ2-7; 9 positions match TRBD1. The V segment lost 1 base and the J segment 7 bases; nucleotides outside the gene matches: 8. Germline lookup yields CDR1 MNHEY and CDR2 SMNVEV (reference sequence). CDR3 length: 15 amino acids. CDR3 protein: CASSLYTGGVWEQYF. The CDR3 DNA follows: TGTGCCAGCAGTTTATATACAGGGGGCGTTTGGGAGCAGTACTTC.

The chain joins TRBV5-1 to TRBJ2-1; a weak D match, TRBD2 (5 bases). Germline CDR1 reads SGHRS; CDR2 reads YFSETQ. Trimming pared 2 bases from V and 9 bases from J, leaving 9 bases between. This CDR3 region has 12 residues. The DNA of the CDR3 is TGCGCCAGCAGCTTAATCCGGGGTGAGCAGTTCTTC. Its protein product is CASSLIRGEQFF.

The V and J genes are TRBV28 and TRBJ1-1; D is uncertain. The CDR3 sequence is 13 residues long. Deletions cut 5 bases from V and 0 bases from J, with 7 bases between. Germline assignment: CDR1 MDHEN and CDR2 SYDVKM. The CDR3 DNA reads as TGTGCCAGCAGTCTTCAGATGAACACTGAAGCTTTCTTT. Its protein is CASSLQMNTEAFF.

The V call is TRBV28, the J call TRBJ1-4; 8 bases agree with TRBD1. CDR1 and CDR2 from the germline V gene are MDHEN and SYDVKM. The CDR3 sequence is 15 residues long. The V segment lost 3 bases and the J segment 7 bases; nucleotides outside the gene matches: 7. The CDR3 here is CASSFRSGGGEKLFF. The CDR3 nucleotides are TGTGCCAGCAGTTTTAGATCAGGGGGCGGTGAAAAACTGTTTTTT.

The CDR3 coding sequence is TGTGCCAGCAGCTTCTTGTCTAGCCCTGTGGAGCAGTTCTTC. Its translation: CASSFLSSPVEQFF. V is TRBV7-8 and J is TRBJ2-1, with a tentative D call TRBD2 (5 bases). The V gene lost 3 bases and the J gene lost 10 bases, with 16 bases spanning the gap. The germline V gene has CDR1 SGHVS and CDR2 FQNEAQ. The CDR3 length is 14 residues.

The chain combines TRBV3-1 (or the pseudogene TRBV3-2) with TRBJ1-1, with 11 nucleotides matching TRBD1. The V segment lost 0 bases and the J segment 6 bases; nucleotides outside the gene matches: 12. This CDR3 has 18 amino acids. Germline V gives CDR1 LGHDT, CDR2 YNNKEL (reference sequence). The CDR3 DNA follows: TGTGCCAGCAGCCAAGATCGGGGGACAGGGGGAAAAAGCGCTGAAGCTTTCTTT. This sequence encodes CASSQDRGTGGKSAEAFF.

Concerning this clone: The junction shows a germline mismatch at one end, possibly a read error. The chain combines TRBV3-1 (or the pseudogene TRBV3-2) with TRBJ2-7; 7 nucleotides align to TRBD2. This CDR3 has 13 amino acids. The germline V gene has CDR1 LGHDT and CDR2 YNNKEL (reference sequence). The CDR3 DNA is TGTGCCAGCAGTAGCGGGCTCTCCTACGGGCAGTACTTC. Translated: CASSSGLSYGQYF.

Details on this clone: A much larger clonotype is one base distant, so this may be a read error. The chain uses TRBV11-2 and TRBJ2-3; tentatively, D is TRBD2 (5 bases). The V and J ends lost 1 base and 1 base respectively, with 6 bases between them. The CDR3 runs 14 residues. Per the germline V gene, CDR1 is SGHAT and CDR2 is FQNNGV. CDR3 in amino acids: CASSLGSGTDTQYF. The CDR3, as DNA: TGTGCCAGCAGCTTAGGTAGCGGCACAGATACGCAGTATTTT.

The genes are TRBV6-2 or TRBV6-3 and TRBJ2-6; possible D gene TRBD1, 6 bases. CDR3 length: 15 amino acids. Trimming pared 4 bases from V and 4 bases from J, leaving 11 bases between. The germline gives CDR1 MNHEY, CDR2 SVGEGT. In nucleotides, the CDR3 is TGTGCCAGCAGTTCTGGGGGCGCCGGGGCCAACGTCCTGACTTTC. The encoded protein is CASSSGGAGANVLTF.

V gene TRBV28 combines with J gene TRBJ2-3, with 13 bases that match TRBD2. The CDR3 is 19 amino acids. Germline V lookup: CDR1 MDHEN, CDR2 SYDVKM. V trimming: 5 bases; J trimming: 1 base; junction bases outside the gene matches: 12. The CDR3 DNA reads TGTGCCAGCAGTGGGACTAGCGGGACCTCCCGGGGGGGCACAGATACGCAGTATTTT. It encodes CASSGTSGTSRGGTDTQYF.

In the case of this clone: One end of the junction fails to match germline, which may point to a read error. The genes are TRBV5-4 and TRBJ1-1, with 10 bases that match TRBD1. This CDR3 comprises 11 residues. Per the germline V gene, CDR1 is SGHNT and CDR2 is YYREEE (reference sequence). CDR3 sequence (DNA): TGTGCCAGCAGTAGGGGACAGGGGTTGGTTTTT. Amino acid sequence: CASSRGQGLVF.

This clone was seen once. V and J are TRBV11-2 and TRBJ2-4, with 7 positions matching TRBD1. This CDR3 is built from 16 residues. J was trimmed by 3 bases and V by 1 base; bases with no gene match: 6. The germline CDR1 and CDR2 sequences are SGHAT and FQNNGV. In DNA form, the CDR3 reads TGTGCCAGCAGCTTAGTTTACAGGGGTGTCAAAAACATTCAGTACTTC. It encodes CASSLVYRGVKNIQYF.

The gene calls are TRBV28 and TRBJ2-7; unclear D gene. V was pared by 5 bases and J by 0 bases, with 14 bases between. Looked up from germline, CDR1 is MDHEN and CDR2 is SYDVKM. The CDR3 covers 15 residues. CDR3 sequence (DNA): TGTGCCAGCAGTCAGACTCCCCTAAGCTCCTACGAGCAGTACTTC. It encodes CASSQTPLSSYEQYF.

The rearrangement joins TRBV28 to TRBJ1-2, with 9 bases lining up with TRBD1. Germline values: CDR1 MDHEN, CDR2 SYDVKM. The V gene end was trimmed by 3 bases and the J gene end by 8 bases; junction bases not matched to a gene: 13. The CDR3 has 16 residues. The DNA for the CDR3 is TGTGCCAGCAGTTTGAGAGGACAGGGGATCCTCGGGGGCTACACCTTC. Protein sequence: CASSLRGQGILGGYTF.